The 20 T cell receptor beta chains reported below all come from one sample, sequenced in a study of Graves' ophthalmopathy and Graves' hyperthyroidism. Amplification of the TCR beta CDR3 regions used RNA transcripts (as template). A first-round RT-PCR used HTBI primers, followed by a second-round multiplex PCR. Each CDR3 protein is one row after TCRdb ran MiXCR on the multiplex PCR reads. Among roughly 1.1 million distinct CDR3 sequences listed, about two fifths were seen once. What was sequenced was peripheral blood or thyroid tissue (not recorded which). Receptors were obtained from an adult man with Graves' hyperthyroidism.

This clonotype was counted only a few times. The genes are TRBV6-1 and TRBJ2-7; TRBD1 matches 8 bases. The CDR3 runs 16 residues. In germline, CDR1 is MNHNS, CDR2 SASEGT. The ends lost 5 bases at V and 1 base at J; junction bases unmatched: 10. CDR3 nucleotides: TGTGCCAGCAGTTTCAACTCCGGGACAGGATCCTACGAGCAGTACTTC. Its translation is CASSFNSGTGSYEQYF.

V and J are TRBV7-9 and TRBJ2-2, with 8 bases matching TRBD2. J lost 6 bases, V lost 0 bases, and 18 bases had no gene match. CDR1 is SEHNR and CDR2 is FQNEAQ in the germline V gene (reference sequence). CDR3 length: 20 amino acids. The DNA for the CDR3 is TGTGCCAGCAGCTTAGCGACCTTTACTAGCGGACTCAGGGTTGCCGGGGAGCTGTTTTTT. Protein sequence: CASSLATFTSGLRVAGELFF.

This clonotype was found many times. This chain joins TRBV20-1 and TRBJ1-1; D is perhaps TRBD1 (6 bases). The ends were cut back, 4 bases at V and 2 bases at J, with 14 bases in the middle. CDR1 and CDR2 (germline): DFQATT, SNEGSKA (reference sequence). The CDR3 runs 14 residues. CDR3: CSAIPTGKNTEAFF. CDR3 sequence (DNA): TGCAGTGCTATCCCGACAGGTAAAAACACTGAAGCTTTCTTT.

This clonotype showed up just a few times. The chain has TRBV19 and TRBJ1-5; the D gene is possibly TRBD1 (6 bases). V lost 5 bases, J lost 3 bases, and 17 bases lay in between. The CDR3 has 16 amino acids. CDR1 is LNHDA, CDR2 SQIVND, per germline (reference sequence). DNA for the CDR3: TGTGCCAGTAGTTTGGAGGGGGGGTTTAACAATCAGCCCCAGCATTTT. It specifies CASSLEGGFNNQPQHF.

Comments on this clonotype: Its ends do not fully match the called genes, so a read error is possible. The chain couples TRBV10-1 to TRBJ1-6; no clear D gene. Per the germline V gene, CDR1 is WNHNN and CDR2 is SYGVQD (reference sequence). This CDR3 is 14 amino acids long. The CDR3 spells CTSRARTLGAPLHF. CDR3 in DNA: TGCACCAGCAGAGCCCGGACCCTAGGTGCACCCCTCCACTTT.

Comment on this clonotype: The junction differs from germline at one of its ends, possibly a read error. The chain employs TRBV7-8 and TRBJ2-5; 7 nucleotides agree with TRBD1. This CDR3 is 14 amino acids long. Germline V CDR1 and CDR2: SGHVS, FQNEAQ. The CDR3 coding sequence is TGTGCCAGCAGCTGGATGGGACAGCAAGAGACCCAGCACTTC. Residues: CASSWMGQQETQHF.

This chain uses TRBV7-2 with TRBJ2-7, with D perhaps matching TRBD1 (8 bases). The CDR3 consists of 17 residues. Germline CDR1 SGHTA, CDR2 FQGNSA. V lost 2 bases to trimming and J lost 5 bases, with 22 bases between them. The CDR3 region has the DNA TGTGCCAGCAGCTTAATTGGGGGGGCAGGGGGCTTGAACGAGCAGTACTTC. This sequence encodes CASSLIGGAGGLNEQYF.

The CDR3 sequence is CASSIAQESDYEQYF. The CDR3 coding sequence is TGTGCCAGTAGTATAGCCCAGGAGTCCGACTACGAGCAGTACTTC. V is TRBV19 and J is TRBJ2-7; D is undetermined. Germline CDR1 and CDR2: LNHDA and SQIVND (reference sequence). V was pared by 1 base and J by 3 bases, with 13 bases between. The length of the CDR3 is 15 residues. Based on the CDR3 plus reference TRBV19 and TRBJ2-7, the full variable domain is DGGITQSPKYLFRKEGQNVTLSCEQNLNHDAMYWYRQDPGQGLRLIYYSQIVNDFQKGDIAEGYSVSREKKESFPLTVTSAQKNPTAFYLCASSIAQESDYEQYFGPGTRLTVT.

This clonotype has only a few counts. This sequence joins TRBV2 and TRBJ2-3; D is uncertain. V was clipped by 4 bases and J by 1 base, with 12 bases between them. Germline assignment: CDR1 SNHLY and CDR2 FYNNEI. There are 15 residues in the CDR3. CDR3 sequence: CASSVPGQGTDTQYF. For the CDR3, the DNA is TGTGCCAGCAGTGTACCCGGGCAAGGCACAGATACGCAGTATTTT.

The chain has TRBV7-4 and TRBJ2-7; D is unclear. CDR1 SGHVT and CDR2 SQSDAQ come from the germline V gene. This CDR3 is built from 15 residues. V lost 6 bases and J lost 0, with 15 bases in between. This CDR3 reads CASSYEGRSSYEQYF. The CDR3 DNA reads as TGTGCCAGCAGTTACGAAGGCAGGAGCTCCTACGAGCAGTACTTC.

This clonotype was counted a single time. The CDR3 here is CASGRDLVGEQYF. The CDR3 DNA sequence: TGTGCCAGCGGCCGGGACCTGGTAGGGGAGCAGTACTTC. The rearrangement links TRBV6-5 to TRBJ2-7; either TRBD1 or TRBD2 may supply D (5 bases each). This CDR3 has 13 residues. Trimming pared 8 bases from V and 7 bases from J, leaving 18 bases between. In germline, CDR1 is MNHEY, CDR2 SVGAGI.

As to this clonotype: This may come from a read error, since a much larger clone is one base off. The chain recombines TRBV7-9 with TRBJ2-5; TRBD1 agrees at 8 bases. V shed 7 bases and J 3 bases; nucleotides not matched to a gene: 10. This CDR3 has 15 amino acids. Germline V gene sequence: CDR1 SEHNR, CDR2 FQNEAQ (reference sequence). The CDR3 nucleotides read TGTGCCAGCAACCTGGGACAGGACTTTAAAGAGACCCAGTACTTC. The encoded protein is CASNLGQDFKETQYF. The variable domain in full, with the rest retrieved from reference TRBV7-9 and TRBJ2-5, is DTGVSQNPRHKITKRGQNVTFRCDPISEHNRLYWYRQTLGQGPEFLTYFQNEAQLEKSRLLSDRFSAERPKGSFSTLEIQRTEQGDSAMYLCASNLGQDFKETQYFGPGTRLLVL.

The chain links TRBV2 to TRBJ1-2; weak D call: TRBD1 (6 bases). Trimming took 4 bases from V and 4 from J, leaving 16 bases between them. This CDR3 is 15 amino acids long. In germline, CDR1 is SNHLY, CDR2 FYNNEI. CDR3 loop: CASSGAPDRSYGYTF. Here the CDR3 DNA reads TGTGCCAGCAGTGGGGCCCCGGACAGAAGCTATGGCTACACCTTC.

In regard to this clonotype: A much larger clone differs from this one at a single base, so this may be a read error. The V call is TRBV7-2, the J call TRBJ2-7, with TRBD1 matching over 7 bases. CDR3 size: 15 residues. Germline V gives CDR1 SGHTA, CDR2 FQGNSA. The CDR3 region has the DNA TGTGCCAGAAGCTTAGACTCAAGGGGGCGGTACGAGCAGTACTTC. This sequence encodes CARSLDSRGRYEQYF.

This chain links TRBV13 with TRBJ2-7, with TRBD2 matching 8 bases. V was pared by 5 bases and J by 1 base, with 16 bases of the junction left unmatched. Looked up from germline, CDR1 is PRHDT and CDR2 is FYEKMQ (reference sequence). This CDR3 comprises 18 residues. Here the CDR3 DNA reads TGTGCCAGCAGCCCAACGAGCGGGTCAGCGGGAGCGTCCTACGAGCAGTACTTC. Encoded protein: CASSPTSGSAGASYEQYF.

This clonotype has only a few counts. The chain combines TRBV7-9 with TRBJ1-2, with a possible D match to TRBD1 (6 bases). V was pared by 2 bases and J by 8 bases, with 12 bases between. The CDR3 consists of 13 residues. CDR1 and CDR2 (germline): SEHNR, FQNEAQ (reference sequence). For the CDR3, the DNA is TGTGCCAGCAGCTTAAACAGGGCGACGGGCTACACCTTC. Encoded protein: CASSLNRATGYTF.

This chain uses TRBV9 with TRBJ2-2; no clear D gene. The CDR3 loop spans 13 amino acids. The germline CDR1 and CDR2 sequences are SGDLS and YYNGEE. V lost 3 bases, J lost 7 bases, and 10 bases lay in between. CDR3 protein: CASSALQFGELFF. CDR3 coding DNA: TGTGCCAGCAGCGCGCTACAGTTCGGGGAGCTGTTTTTT.

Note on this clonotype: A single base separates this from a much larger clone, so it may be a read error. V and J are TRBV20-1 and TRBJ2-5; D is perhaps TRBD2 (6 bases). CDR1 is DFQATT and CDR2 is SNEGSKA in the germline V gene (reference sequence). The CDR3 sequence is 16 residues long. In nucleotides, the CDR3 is TGCAGTGTTAGAGATGGCTCAGGGAGGTATGCAGAGACCCAGTACTTC. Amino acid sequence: CSVRDGSGRYAETQYF.

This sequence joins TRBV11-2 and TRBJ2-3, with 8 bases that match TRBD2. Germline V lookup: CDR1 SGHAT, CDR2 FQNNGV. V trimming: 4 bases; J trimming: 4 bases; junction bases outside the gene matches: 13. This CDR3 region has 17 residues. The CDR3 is CASSSPGLVGFSDTQYF. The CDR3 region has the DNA TGTGCCAGCAGCTCCCCGGGACTAGTAGGTTTTTCAGATACGCAGTATTTT. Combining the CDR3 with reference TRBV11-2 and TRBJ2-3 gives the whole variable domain EAGVAQSPRYKIIEKRQSVAFWCNPISGHATLYWYQQILGQGPKLLIQFQNNGVVDDSQLPKDRFSAERLKGVDSTLKIQPAKLEDSAVYLCASSSPGLVGFSDTQYFGPGTRLTVL.

CDR3 protein: CATTWFRNELYEQYF. CDR3 coding DNA: TGTGCCACCACTTGGTTCAGAAATGAACTTTACGAGCAGTACTTC. The rearrangement joins TRBV5-6 to TRBJ2-7; D unresolved. Germline V gene data show CDR1 as SGHDT and CDR2 as YYEEEE. This CDR3 contains 15 residues. V was shortened by 9 bases and J by 4 bases, with 23 bases between the two germline ends. Full variable domain (rest looked up from reference TRBV5-6 and TRBJ2-7): DAGVTQSPTHLIKTRGQQVTLRCSPKSGHDTVSWYQQALGQGPQFIFQYYEEEERQRGNFPDRFSGHQFPNYSSELNVNALLLGDSALYLCATTWFRNELYEQYFGPGTRLTVT.